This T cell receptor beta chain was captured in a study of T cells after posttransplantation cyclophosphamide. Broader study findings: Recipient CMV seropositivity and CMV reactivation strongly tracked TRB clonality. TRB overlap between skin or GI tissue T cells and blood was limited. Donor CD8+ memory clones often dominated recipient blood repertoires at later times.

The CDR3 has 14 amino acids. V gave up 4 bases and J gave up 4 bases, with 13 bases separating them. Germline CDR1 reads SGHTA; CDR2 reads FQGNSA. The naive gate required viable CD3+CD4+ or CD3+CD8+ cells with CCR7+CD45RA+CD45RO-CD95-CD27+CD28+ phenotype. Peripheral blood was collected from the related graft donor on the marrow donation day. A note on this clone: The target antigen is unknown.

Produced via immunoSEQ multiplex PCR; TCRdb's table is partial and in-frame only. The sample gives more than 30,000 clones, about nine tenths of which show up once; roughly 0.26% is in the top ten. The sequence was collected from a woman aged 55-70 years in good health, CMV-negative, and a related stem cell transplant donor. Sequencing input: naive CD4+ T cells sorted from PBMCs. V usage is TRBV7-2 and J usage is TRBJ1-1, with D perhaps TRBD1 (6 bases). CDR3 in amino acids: CASSSQGGVTEAFF. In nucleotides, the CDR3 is TGTGCCAGCAGCTCACAGGGCGGTGTCACTGAAGCTTTCTTT.